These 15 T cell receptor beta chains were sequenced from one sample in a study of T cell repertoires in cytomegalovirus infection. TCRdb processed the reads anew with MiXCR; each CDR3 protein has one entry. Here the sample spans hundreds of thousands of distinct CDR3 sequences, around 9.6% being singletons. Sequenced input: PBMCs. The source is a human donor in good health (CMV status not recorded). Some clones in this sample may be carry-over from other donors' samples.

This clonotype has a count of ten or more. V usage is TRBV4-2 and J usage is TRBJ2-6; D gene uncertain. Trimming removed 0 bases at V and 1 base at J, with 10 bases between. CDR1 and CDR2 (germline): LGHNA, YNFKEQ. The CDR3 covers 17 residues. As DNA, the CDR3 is TGTGCCAGCAGCCAAGAAATACGGGCGTCTGGGGCCAACGTCCTGACTTTC. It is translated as CASSQEIRASGANVLTF.

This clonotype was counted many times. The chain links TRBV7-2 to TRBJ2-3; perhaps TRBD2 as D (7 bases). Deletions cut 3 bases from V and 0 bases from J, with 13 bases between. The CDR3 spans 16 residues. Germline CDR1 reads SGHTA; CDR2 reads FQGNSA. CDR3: CASSFNGGPSTDTQYF. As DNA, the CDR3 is TGTGCCAGCAGCTTTAACGGGGGGCCGAGCACAGATACGCAGTATTTT.

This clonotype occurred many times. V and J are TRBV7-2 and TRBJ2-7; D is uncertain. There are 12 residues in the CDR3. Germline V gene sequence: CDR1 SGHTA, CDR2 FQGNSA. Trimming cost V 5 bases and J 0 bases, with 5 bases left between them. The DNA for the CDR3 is TGTGCCAGCAGCCCGAGCTCCTACGAGCAGTACTTC. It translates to CASSPSSYEQYF.

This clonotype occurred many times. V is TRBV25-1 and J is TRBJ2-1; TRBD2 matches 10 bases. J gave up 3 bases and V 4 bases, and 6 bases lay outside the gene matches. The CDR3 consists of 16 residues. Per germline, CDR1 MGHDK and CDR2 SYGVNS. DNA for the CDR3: TGTGCCAGCAGTGCCATTAGCGGGGGGTTCTACAATGAGCAGTTCTTC. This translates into CASSAISGGFYNEQFF.

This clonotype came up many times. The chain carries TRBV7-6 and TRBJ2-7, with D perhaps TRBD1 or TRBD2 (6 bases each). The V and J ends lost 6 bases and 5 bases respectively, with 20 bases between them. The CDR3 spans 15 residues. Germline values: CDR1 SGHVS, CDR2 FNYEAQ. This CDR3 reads CASSYRGRNRDEQYF. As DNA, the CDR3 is TGTGCCAGCAGTTACCGGGGGAGGAACAGGGACGAGCAGTACTTC.

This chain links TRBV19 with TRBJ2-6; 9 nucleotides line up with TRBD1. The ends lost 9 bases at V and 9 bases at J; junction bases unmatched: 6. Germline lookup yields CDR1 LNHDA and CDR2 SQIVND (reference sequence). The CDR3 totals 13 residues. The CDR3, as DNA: TGTGCCAGCAGGACAGGGGTTGGCAACGTCCTGACTTTC. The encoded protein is CASRTGVGNVLTF.

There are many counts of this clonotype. This CDR3 is CASSSPGTGSWTPLHF. CDR3 nucleotides: TGTGCCAGCAGTTCTCCAGGGACAGGTTCTTGGACACCCCTCCACTTT. The V gene is TRBV28, the J gene TRBJ1-6; 8 nucleotides agree with TRBD1. J was trimmed by 11 bases and V by 4 bases; bases with no gene match: 13. From germline, CDR1 is MDHEN and CDR2 SYDVKM. The CDR3 is made up of 16 amino acids.

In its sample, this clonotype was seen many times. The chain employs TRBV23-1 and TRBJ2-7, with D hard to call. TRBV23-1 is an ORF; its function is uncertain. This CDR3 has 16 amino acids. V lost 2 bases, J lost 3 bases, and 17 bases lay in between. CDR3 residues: CASSQKPTFPLYEQYF. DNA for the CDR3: TGCGCCAGCAGTCAAAAGCCGACTTTCCCACTCTACGAGCAGTACTTC.

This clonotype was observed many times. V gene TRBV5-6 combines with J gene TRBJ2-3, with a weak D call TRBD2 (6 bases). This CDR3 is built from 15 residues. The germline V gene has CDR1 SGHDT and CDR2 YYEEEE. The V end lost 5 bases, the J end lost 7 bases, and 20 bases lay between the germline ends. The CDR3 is CASRSGVGRPNTQYF. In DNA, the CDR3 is TGTGCCAGCAGGTCGGGCGTCGGGAGACCAAATACGCAGTATTTT.

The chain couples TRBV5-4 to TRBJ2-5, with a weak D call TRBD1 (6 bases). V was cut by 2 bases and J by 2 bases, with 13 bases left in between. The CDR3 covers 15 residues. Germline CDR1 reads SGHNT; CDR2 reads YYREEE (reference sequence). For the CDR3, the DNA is TGTGCCAGCAGCTTCAGGGGCCGGCGGCAAGAGACCCAGTACTTC. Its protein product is CASSFRGRRQETQYF.

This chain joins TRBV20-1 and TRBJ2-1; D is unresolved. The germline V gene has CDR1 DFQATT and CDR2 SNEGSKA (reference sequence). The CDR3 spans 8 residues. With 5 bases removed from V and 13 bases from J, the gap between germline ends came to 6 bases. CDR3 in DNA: TGCAGTGCTTCCCTACAGTTCTTC. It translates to CSASLQFF.

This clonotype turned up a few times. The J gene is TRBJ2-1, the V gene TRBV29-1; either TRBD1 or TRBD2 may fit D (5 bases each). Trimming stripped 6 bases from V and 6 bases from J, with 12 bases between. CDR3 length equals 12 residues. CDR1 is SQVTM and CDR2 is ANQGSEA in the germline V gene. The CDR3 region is CSVERDVNEQFF. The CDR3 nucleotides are TGCAGCGTCGAAAGGGACGTCAATGAGCAGTTCTTC.

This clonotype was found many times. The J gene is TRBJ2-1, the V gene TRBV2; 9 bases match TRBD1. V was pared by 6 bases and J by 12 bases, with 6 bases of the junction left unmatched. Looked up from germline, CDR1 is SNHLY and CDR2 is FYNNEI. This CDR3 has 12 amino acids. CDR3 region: CASSWDREGQFF. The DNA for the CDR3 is TGTGCCAGCAGCTGGGACAGGGAGGGGCAGTTCTTC.

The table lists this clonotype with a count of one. Here the CDR3 DNA reads TGTGCCAGCAGCCATGGGGGGGCAGGGAACACTGAAGCTTTCTTT. It codes for CASSHGGAGNTEAFF. The genes are TRBV7-3 and TRBJ1-1; perhaps TRBD1 as D (6 bases). The germline CDR1 and CDR2 sequences are SGHTA and FQGTGA. CDR3 length: 15 residues. Deletions cut 5 bases from V and 1 base from J, with 14 bases between.

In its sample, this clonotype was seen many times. Written as DNA, the CDR3 is TGCAGTGCTAGGGTGGGACTAGCGGGGGGGCAAAGTGAGCAGTTCTTC. Translating gives CSARVGLAGGQSEQFF. The chain has TRBV20-1 and TRBJ2-1; 16 bases align to TRBD2. CDR1 is DFQATT and CDR2 is SNEGSKA in the germline V gene (reference sequence). The CDR3 consists of 16 residues. V trimming: 3 bases; J trimming: 9 bases; junction bases outside the gene matches: 8.